This is a list of T cell receptor beta chains from one sample in a study of cytomegalovirus exposure and HLA in healthy donors. The protocol was immunoSEQ multiplex PCR, while the TCRdb copy is restricted to in-frame clones and leaves out a portion. The table lists around 150,000 clones, 70% of them singletons. Sequencing was performed on PBMCs. The receptor source for this set is a man aged 18 to 29 in good health and CMV-seropositive. The CDR3 runs from the conserved cysteine through the conserved F or W. Fields, in order: J gene, D gene, V gene, clone size, CDR3 DNA, CDR3 protein. D genes are given only for firm matches. Some rows mark clone size as missing; the rest say once, few, many or name a class of expanded clone.

TRBJ2-3 | - | TRBV5-1 | - | TGCGCCAGCACCCGTTCTCTACCCAGGGGAGATACGCAGTATTTT | CASTRSLPRGDTQYF
TRBJ1-1 | - | TRBV14 | few | TGTGCCAGCAGCCAAGATTGGGGGGACACTGAAGCTTTCTTT | CASSQDWGDTEAFF
TRBJ2-1 | TRBD1 | TRBV7-3 | - | TGTGCCAGCAGCCCCACCCGGGACAGCCGCTCCAATGAGCAGTTCTTC | CASSPTRDSRSNEQFF
TRBJ2-1 | TRBD2 | TRBV7-8 | few | TGTGCCAGCAGCTTCGGGACTAGCAGGGCGGACAATGAGCAGTTCTTC | CASSFGTSRADNEQFF
TRBJ1-2 | - | TRBV28 | - | TGTGCCAGCAGTTCAATACAGGGCTACTCATATGGCTACACCTTC | CASSSIQGYSYGYTF
TRBJ1-4 | - | TRBV27 | - | TGTGCCAGCAGTCCCTCCGGGAGATGGGGTGAAAAACTGTTTTTT | CASSPSGRWGEKLFF
TRBJ1-4 | TRBD1 | TRBV11-2 | - | TGTGCCAGCAGCCGTGGGACAGGCCGATCCTTATCTAATGAAAAACTGTTTTTT | CASSRGTGRSLSNEKLFF
TRBJ2-1 | TRBD1 | TRBV19 | - | TGTGCCAGTAGTATAGTTGTACGGGACAGGTTCTACAATGAGCAGTTCTTC | CASSIVVRDRFYNEQFF
TRBJ1-2 | TRBD1 | TRBV7-2 | - | TGTGCCAGCAGCCCGGGACAGGGAGTCTATGGCTACACCTTC | CASSPGQGVYGYTF
TRBJ1-3 | - | TRBV19 | few | TGTGCCAGTGGGCAGGGGAGTTCTGGAAACACCATATATTTT | CASGQGSSGNTIYF
TRBJ2-3 | TRBD1 | TRBV2 | few | TGTGCCAGCGAGGGGGCGCTAGTAGATACGCAGTATTTT | CASEGALVDTQYF
TRBJ2-2 | TRBD2 | TRBV10-1 | - | TGCGCCAGCAGTGACTGGCGGGAGGACTCGACCGGGGAGCTGTTTTTT | CASSDWREDSTGELFF
TRBJ2-1 | - | TRBV5-1 | - | TGCGCCAGAAGGTGGGGGGGCATGGCGTTCAATGAGCAGTTCTTC | CARRWGGMAFNEQFF
TRBJ1-2 | - | TRBV29-1 | - | TGCAGCGTTGAAGGGGGGGACTATGGCTACACCTTC | CSVEGGDYGYTF
TRBJ1-6 | - | TRBV5-1 | - | TGCGCCAGCAGCTTGGGAGAGACCTATAATTCACCCCTCCACTTT | CASSLGETYNSPLHF
TRBJ2-3 | TRBD2 | TRBV5-4 | - | TGTGCCAGCAGCGGACGGACTAGCGGGACCTATGAGCAGTATTTT | CASSGRTSGTYEQYF
TRBJ2-1 | - | TRBV7-9 | - | TGTGCCAGCAGCTTAGCGGGGACTGGTAATGAGCAGTTCTTC | CASSLAGTGNEQFF
TRBJ1-4 | TRBD1 | TRBV25-1 | - | TGTGCCAGCAGTGAGACCCACCGATACAGGGGCGCTAATGAAAAACTGTTTTTT | CASSETHRYRGANEKLFF
TRBJ1-1 | - | TRBV2 | - | TGTGCCAGCCCTCCCGGACAGAAGTTATATGAAGCTTTCTTT | CASPPGQKLYEAFF
TRBJ2-6 | - | TRBV6-4 | - | TGTGCCAGCAGTGAATCGACAGCAGCCTCTGGGGCCAACGTCCTGACTTTC | CASSESTAASGANVLTF
TRBJ2-1 | - | TRBV19 | - | TGTGCCAGTAGTATAGGGCGGGGGCCGCACAATGAGCAGTTCTTC | CASSIGRGPHNEQFF
TRBJ1-5 | - | TRBV16 | few | TGTGCCAGCAGCCAACAATGGCCCGTAGGGGCTTGGCAGGGGATGATGAGCAATCAGCCCCAGCATTTT | CASSQQWPVGAWQGMMSNQPQHF
TRBJ2-6 | - | TRBV7-9 | - | TGTGCCAGCAGCTTAGCAGGAGGGGCGAGGGCCAACGTCCTGACTTTC | CASSLAGGARANVLTF
TRBJ2-3 | - | TRBV9 | few | TGTGCCAGCTATCCAACTATAGGCACAGATACGCAGTATTTT | CASYPTIGTDTQYF
TRBJ1-1 | - | TRBV14 | few | TGTGCCAGCAGCCAAGAGGGCAGGGAGAACACTGAAGCTTTCTTT | CASSQEGRENTEAFF
TRBJ1-1 | - | TRBV6-4 | - | TGTGCCAGCAGTGACTCGGAGAGCAACACTGAAGCTTTCTTT | CASSDSESNTEAFF
TRBJ2-3 | TRBD1 | TRBV6-1 | - | TGTGCCAGCAGAAGGGACAGCACGGCAGATACGCAGTATTTT | CASRRDSTADTQYF
TRBJ2-3 | TRBD1 | TRBV13 | - | TGTGCCAGCAGCTTTTCAACAGGGGGCTTCACAGATACGCAGTATTTT | CASSFSTGGFTDTQYF
TRBJ1-1 | - | TRBV7-9 | - | TGTGCCAGCAGCTTAGATACCGGGAAAGCTTTCTTT | CASSLDTGKAFF
TRBJ1-1 | - | TRBV15 | medium-sized | TGTGCCACCAGCGAGAGGACAGCGCTGAACACTGAAGCTTTCTTT | CATSERTALNTEAFF
TRBJ2-2 | - | TRBV6-6 | - | TGTGCCAGCAGTTACGGAGTATCCGGGGAGCTGTTTTTT | CASSYGVSGELFF
TRBJ1-1 | - | TRBV5-6 | - | TGTGCCAGCAGCCCTCAAGACAGCATGAACACTGAAGCTTTCTTT | CASSPQDSMNTEAFF
TRBJ1-5 | - | TRBV5-1 | - | TGCGCCAGCACCCCATTGGGAAGGGGGGAGGGGAATGGACAGCCCCAGCATTTT | CASTPLGRGEGNGQPQHF
TRBJ1-1 | - | TRBV6-4 | - | TGTGCCAGCAGTGTTGAAGGGGGGGTTACTGAAGCTTTCTTT | CASSVEGGVTEAFF
TRBJ1-2 | - | TRBV7-9 | - | TGTGCCAGCAGCCCCCGGGTGAGAGCTAACTATGGCTACACCTTC | CASSPRVRANYGYTF
TRBJ1-1 | - | TRBV9 | - | TGTGCCAGCAGCGTAGGGGGCAGACCCACTGAAGCTTTCTTT | CASSVGGRPTEAFF
TRBJ2-5 | - | TRBV6-4 | few | TGTGCCAGCAGTGAGGTCGCTCTGGGAGCCCAGTACTTC | CASSEVALGAQYF
TRBJ1-4 | - | TRBV5-1 | few | TGCGCCAGCAGCTTATCCACCTCGGCGGGTGAAAAACTGTTTTTT | CASSLSTSAGEKLFF
TRBJ2-5 | TRBD2 | TRBV7-8 | once | TGTGCCAGCAGCACTCGACTAGCGGGGGAAGAGACCCAGTACTTC | CASSTRLAGEETQYF
TRBJ2-3 | TRBD2 | TRBV15 | few | TGTGCCACCAGCAGGGGGGGCGCGGGAGGGACAGATACGCAGTATTTT | CATSRGGAGGTDTQYF
TRBJ2-6 | - | TRBV7-9 | - | TGTGCCAGCAGCCCAGATGCTGGGGCCAACGTCCTGACTTTC | CASSPDAGANVLTF
TRBJ2-3 | TRBD2 | TRBV15 | few | TGTGCCACCAGCAGCGGGACTAGCGGGAGGTCAGATACGCAGTATTTT | CATSSGTSGRSDTQYF
TRBJ2-2 | - | TRBV30 | - | TGTGCCTGGAGTGTAATTCGCGGGGACTTCGCGAACACCGGGGAGCTGTTTTTT | CAWSVIRGDFANTGELFF
TRBJ1-2 | - | TRBV6-1 | - | TGTGCCAGCCGGGAAGACAGGCCCGGGGGCTATGGCTACACCTTC | CASREDRPGGYGYTF
TRBJ2-3 | TRBD1 | TRBV5-5 | - | TGTGCCAGCAGCAAACAGGGGTATACGCAGTATTTT | CASSKQGYTQYF
TRBJ1-1 | TRBD1 | TRBV6-5 | - | TGTGCCAGCAGTTACTCGAACAGGGGGGACACTGAAGCTTTCTTT | CASSYSNRGDTEAFF
TRBJ1-1 | - | TRBV7-2 | once | TGTGCCAGCAGCTTAAGGTGGACAATGAACACTGAAGCTTTCTTT | CASSLRWTMNTEAFF
TRBJ1-6 | TRBD1 | TRBV6-4 | - | TGTGCCAGCAGTTTTGACCTTACAGGGGGAAAGGATTCACCCCTCCACTTT | CASSFDLTGGKDSPLHF